The source of this T cell receptor beta chain is a study of cytomegalovirus exposure and HLA in healthy donors. Both 60 Vbeta primers and 13 Jbeta primers went into the PCR. Repertoires were generated with immunoSEQ multiplex PCR, while TCRdb's copy carries only in-frame clones and drops some. This repertoire shows 90,000 to 120,000 clones, approximately 70% found once; its top ten account for 4.5% to 5%. Germline values: CDR1 SGHTA, CDR2 FQGNSA. This CDR3 has 14 residues. Trimming took 1 base from V and 13 from J, leaving 17 bases between them. The source of this sequence is a woman aged 18-35 years in good health and CMV-seropositive. The sequenced sample consisted of PBMCs. This rearrangement joins TRBV7-2 to TRBJ1-5; D might be TRBD1 (6 bases). Here the CDR3 DNA reads TGTGCCAGCAGCTTAGGTGCACAGGGCTGGGCTCAGCATTTT. Amino acid sequence: CASSLGAQGWAQHF.